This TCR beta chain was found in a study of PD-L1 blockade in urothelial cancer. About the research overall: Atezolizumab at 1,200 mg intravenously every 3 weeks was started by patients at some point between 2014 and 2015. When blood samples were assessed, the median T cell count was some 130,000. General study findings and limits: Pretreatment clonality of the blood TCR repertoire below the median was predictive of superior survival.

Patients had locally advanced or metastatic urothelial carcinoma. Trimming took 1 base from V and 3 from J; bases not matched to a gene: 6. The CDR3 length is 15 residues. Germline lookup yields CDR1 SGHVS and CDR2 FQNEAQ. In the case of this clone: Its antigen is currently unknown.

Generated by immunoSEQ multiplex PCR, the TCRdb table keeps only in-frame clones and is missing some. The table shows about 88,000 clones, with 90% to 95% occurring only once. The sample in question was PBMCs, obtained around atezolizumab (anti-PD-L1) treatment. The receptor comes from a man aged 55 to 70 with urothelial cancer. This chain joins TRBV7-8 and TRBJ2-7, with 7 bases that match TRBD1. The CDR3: CASSLGRTGNYEQYF. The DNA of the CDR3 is TGTGCCAGCAGCTTAGGGAGGACAGGCAACTACGAGCAGTACTTC.